These T cell receptor beta chains were read from a single sample in a study of cytomegalovirus exposure and HLA in healthy donors. The assay was immunoSEQ multiplex PCR, and TCRdb's table has in-frame clones only and misses some. The sample consists of over 95,000 clones, over 60% of them appearing once. What was sequenced was PBMCs. The receptors derive from a female donor in good health and CMV-seronegative. CDR3s include the opening cysteine and the closing phenylalanine or tryptophan. The order of the fields is D gene, clone size, J gene, CDR3 length, V gene, CDR3 protein, CDR3 DNA. A D gene is named only where the DNA matches it firmly. A clone size is listed for some rows: how often the clone was seen (once, few, many), or a class if it is expanded.

D: .
size: few
J: TRBJ1-2
length: 13
V: TRBV5-4
CDR3: CASRGGGGYGYTF
DNA: TGTGCCAGCAGGGGGGGCGGGGGCTATGGCTACACCTTC

D: .
size: .
J: TRBJ1-1
length: 13
V: TRBV5-1
CDR3: CASSSGSLTEAFF
DNA: TGCGCCAGCAGCTCAGGGTCCCTCACTGAAGCTTTCTTT

D: .
size: once
J: TRBJ2-7
length: 13
V: TRBV29-1
CDR3: CSVYPEQSYEQYF
DNA: TGCAGCGTCTATCCGGAACAGAGCTACGAGCAGTACTTC

D: .
size: .
J: TRBJ1-5
length: 14
V: TRBV7-9
CDR3: CASSLAGGNQPQHF
DNA: TGTGCCAGCAGCTTAGCGGGCGGCAATCAGCCCCAGCATTTT

D: .
size: .
J: TRBJ1-5
length: 16
V: TRBV12-2
CDR3: CASRHGTLDSNQPQHF
DNA: TGTGCAAGTCGCCATGGGACACTTGATAGCAATCAGCCCCAGCATTTT

D: TRBD1
size: .
J: TRBJ2-7
length: 14
V: TRBV27
CDR3: CASSFSRGLHEQYF
DNA: TGTGCCAGCAGTTTTTCCAGGGGGCTCCACGAGCAGTACTTC

D: TRBD1
size: .
J: TRBJ1-2
length: 15
V: TRBV30
CDR3: CAWSVNEGQAYGYTF
DNA: TGTGCCTGGAGTGTGAATGAGGGACAGGCCTATGGCTACACCTTC

D: TRBD1
size: .
J: TRBJ1-2
length: 15
V: TRBV27
CDR3: CASSYAGTGMYGYTF
DNA: TGTGCCAGCAGCTACGCGGGGACAGGGATGTATGGCTACACCTTC

D: .
size: .
J: TRBJ1-2
length: 13
V: TRBV11-2
CDR3: CASSPSRVYGYTF
DNA: TGTGCCAGCAGCCCATCGAGGGTCTATGGCTACACCTTC

D: TRBD1
size: few
J: TRBJ1-6
length: 14
V: TRBV19
CDR3: CASSLEGARSPLHF
DNA: TGTGCCAGTAGTTTGGAGGGGGCGAGATCACCCCTCCACTTT

D: TRBD1
size: .
J: TRBJ1-1
length: 13
V: TRBV29-1
CDR3: CSVSGQWNTEAFF
DNA: TGCAGCGTGTCGGGACAGTGGAACACTGAAGCTTTCTTT

D: .
size: .
J: TRBJ2-7
length: 13
V: TRBV6-5
CDR3: CASSYSWEDEQYF
DNA: TGTGCCAGCAGTTACTCGTGGGAGGACGAGCAGTACTTC

D: TRBD2
size: .
J: TRBJ2-3
length: 17
V: TRBV18
CDR3: CASSVREKRGYADTQYF
DNA: TGTGCCAGCTCCGTTCGGGAGAAGCGGGGATACGCAGATACGCAGTATTTT

D: .
size: .
J: TRBJ2-7
length: 12
V: TRBV2
CDR3: CASKLSSYEQYF
DNA: TGTGCCAGCAAACTATCCAGCTACGAGCAGTACTTC

D: .
size: .
J: TRBJ1-1
length: 15
V: TRBV7-8
CDR3: CASSLSRGAGTEAFF
DNA: TGTGCCAGCAGCTTATCCCGGGGGGCAGGGACTGAAGCTTTCTTT

D: TRBD2
size: .
J: TRBJ2-1
length: 17
V: TRBV7-9
CDR3: CASSLAGRGVSYNEQFF
DNA: TGTGCCAGCAGCTTAGCAGGGCGGGGGGTCTCCTACAATGAGCAGTTCTTC

D: .
size: .
J: TRBJ1-1
length: 15
V: TRBV28
CDR3: CASSQKGRVNTEAFF
DNA: TGTGCCAGCAGTCAAAAAGGCAGGGTGAATACTGAAGCTTTCTTT

D: .
size: .
J: TRBJ2-5
length: 14
V: TRBV4-3
CDR3: CASSQEVLRETQYF
DNA: TGCGCCAGCAGCCAAGAAGTATTGCGGGAGACCCAGTACTTC

D: .
size: .
J: TRBJ2-7
length: 16
V: TRBV7-6
CDR3: CASSLLGGQIPYEQYF
DNA: TGTGCCAGCAGCTTATTAGGTGGGCAGATTCCCTACGAGCAGTACTTC

D: .
size: .
J: TRBJ2-5
length: 15
V: TRBV5-1
CDR3: CASSLWGQYQETQYF
DNA: TGCGCCAGCAGCTTGTGGGGCCAGTACCAAGAGACCCAGTACTTC

D: TRBD2
size: .
J: TRBJ2-1
length: 17
V: TRBV9
CDR3: CASSVAPGTSGSSEQFF
DNA: TGTGCCAGCAGCGTCGCCCCCGGGACTAGCGGGAGCAGCGAGCAGTTCTTC

D: .
size: .
J: TRBJ2-3
length: 12
V: TRBV7-9
CDR3: CASSLREDTQYF
DNA: TGTGCCAGCAGCTTACGTGAGGATACGCAGTATTTT

D: .
size: few
J: TRBJ2-7
length: 17
V: TRBV5-6
CDR3: CASSFQGTIVFSYEQYF
DNA: TGTGCCAGCAGCTTTCAGGGGACTATAGTCTTCTCCTACGAGCAGTACTTC

D: .
size: few
J: TRBJ2-1
length: 12
V: TRBV30
CDR3: CAWSKGLDEQFF
DNA: TGTGCCTGGAGTAAGGGGCTCGATGAGCAGTTCTTC

D: .
size: .
J: TRBJ2-3
length: 16
V: TRBV7-3
CDR3: CASSLRAGARTDTQYF
DNA: TGTGCCAGCAGCTTAAGGGCGGGGGCCCGCACAGATACGCAGTATTTT

D: TRBD1
size: .
J: TRBJ1-5
length: 16
V: TRBV5-6
CDR3: CASSLGAGQGGQPQHF
DNA: TGTGCCAGCAGCTTGGGAGCGGGACAGGGAGGTCAGCCCCAGCATTTT

D: TRBD1
size: .
J: TRBJ2-3
length: 19
V: TRBV15
CDR3: CATSRSGTGGISSTDTQYF
DNA: TGCGCCACCAGCAGATCCGGGACAGGGGGCATTTCTAGCACAGATACGCAGTATTTT

D: TRBD1
size: .
J: TRBJ1-1
length: 16
V: TRBV7-8
CDR3: CASSPSRDRVNTEAFF
DNA: TGTGCCAGCAGCCCCTCTCGTGACAGGGTGAACACTGAAGCTTTCTTT

D: TRBD2
size: .
J: TRBJ2-3
length: 16
V: TRBV7-2
CDR3: CASNTGLAGGTDTQYF
DNA: TGTGCCAGCAACACCGGACTAGCAGGGGGCACAGATACGCAGTATTTT

D: TRBD1
size: few
J: TRBJ2-1
length: 14
V: TRBV7-9
CDR3: CASSLSLQGDEQFF
DNA: TGTGCCAGCAGCTTGTCCCTCCAGGGGGATGAGCAGTTCTTC

D: .
size: .
J: TRBJ1-1
length: 16
V: TRBV9
CDR3: CASSAGGIPKDTEAFF
DNA: TGTGCCAGCAGCGCGGGGGGAATCCCGAAGGACACTGAAGCTTTCTTT

D: TRBD1
size: .
J: TRBJ2-7
length: 15
V: TRBV29-1
CDR3: CSVRHGTGAGYEQYF
DNA: TGCAGCGTTAGACACGGGACAGGGGCCGGCTACGAGCAGTACTTC